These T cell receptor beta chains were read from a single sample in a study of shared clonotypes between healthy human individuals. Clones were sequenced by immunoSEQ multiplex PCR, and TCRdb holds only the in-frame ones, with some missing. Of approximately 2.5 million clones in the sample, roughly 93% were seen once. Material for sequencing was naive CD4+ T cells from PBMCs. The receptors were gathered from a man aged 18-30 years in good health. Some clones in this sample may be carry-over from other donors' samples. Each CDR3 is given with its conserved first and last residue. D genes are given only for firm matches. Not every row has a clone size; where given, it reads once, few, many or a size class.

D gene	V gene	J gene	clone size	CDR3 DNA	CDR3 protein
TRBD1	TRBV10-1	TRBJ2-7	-	TGCGCCAGCAGTTTAGGACCCGGGACAGGGTCCTACGAGCAGTACTTC	CASSLGPGTGSYEQYF
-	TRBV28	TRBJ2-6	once	TGTGCCAGCAAGGTGACTCTCGGATCTGGGGCCAACGTCCTGACTTTC	CASKVTLGSGANVLTF
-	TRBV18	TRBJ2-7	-	TGTGCCAGCTCACCCCCCGGACGGGGGTTAGGCGAGCAGTACTTC	CASSPPGRGLGEQYF
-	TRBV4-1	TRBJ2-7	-	TGCGCCAGCAGCCGCCAATTTAGGGCAGTCTCGTACGAGCAGTACTTC	CASSRQFRAVSYEQYF
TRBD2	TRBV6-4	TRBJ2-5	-	TGTGCCAGCAGTGACGCCTTGACTAGCGGGAGGCCGAGGGACCAAGAGACCCAGTACTTC	CASSDALTSGRPRDQETQYF
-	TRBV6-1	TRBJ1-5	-	TGTGCCAGCACCTCGCCCGGGGGAGATCAGCCCCAGCATTTT	CASTSPGGDQPQHF
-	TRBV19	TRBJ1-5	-	TGTGCCAGTAGTATGGGACAATTTGGCAATCAGCCCCAGCATTTT	CASSMGQFGNQPQHF
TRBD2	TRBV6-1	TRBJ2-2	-	TGTGCCAGCTGGGCTAGCGGGACCGGGGAGCTGTTTTTT	CASWASGTGELFF
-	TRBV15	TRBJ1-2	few	TGTGCCACCAGCCCGGGACCCATCCTCCCCAACTATGGCTACACCTTC	CATSPGPILPNYGYTF
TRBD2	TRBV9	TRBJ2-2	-	TGTGCCAGCAGCGTAGATTTGATTGGGGGACTAGCAAACACCGGGGAGCTGTTTTTT	CASSVDLIGGLANTGELFF
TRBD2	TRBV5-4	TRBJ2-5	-	TGTGCCAGCAGCTTGGGACTAGCGGGAGGTGAGGAGACCCAGTACTTC	CASSLGLAGGEETQYF
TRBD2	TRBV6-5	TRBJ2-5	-	TGTGCCAGCAGTTATAGCGGGAACAAGAAGGCGACCCAGTACTTC	CASSYSGNKKATQYF
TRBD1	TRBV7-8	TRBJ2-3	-	TGTGCCAGCAGCCCCATGGGTAGGGGGCGGGATACGCAGTATTTT	CASSPMGRGRDTQYF
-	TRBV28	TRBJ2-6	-	TGTGCCAGCACCTCGACAGGCTTGGCTGGGGCCAACGTCCTGACTTTC	CASTSTGLAGANVLTF
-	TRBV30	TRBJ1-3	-	TGTGCCTGGTCCAGGGGACGGGGTGGAAACACCATATATTTT	CAWSRGRGGNTIYF
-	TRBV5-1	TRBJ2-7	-	TGCGCCAGCAGCTCCGCCGGGTCCTACGAGCAGTACTTC	CASSSAGSYEQYF
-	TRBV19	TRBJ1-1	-	TGTGCCAGTAGTCTACAGAGGGCTGAAGCTTTCTTT	CASSLQRAEAFF
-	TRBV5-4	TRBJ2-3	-	TGTGCCAGCAGCTCCTACAGGGAACGGACAGATACGCAGTATTTT	CASSSYRERTDTQYF
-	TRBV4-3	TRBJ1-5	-	TGCGCCAGCAGCCAAGATCTGGGAAATCAGCCCCAGCATTTT	CASSQDLGNQPQHF
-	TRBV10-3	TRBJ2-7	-	TGTGCCATCAGTGAGCCGACACGGAAGTCGTACGAGCAGTACTTC	CAISEPTRKSYEQYF
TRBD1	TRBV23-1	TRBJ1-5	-	TGCGCCAGCAGTCCCGGGACAGGGGCTTTGGGCAATCAGCCCCAGCATTTT	CASSPGTGALGNQPQHF
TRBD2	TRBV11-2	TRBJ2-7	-	TGTGCCAGCAGCCCACTAGCGGGGCCCTACGAGCAGTACTTC	CASSPLAGPYEQYF
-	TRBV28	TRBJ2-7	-	TGTGCCAGCACCCAGCGGCTCGCAGGGGACGAGCAGTACTTC	CASTQRLAGDEQYF
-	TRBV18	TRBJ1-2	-	TGTGCCAGCTCACTTGGACAGATACTTTTGGACTATGGCTACACCTTC	CASSLGQILLDYGYTF
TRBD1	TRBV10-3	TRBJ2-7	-	TGTGCCATCAGTGAGGGACAGGGGGCGCGTACCTACGAGCAGTACTTC	CAISEGQGARTYEQYF
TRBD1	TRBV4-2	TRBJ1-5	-	TGTGCCAGCAGCCAAGAAACAGGGGGCGCCGGCCAGCCCCAGCATTTT	CASSQETGGAGQPQHF
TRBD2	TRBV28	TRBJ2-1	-	TGTGCCAGCAGTTTCCGAGGTGCGGGAGGGAAGGAGCAGTTCTTC	CASSFRGAGGKEQFF
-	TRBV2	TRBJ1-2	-	TGTGCCAGCAGGTCAGGGCGGGCGTTTGGCTACACCTTC	CASRSGRAFGYTF
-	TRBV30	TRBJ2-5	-	TGTGCCTGGAGTTCTAGCAATCAAGAGACCCAGTACTTC	CAWSSSNQETQYF
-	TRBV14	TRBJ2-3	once	TGTGCCAGCAGCCAAGCTTCGGGGGCAGATACGCAGTATTTT	CASSQASGADTQYF
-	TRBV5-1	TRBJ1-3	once	TGCGCCAGCAGCTTGGGCAACTCTGGAAACACCATATATTTT	CASSLGNSGNTIYF
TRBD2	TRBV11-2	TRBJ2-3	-	TGTGCCAGCAGCTTAGCGAGGGCGGGGGACGATACGCAGTATTTT	CASSLARAGDDTQYF
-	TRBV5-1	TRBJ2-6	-	TGCGCCAGCACACCGGTCCCCTCTGGGGCCAACGTCCTGACTTTC	CASTPVPSGANVLTF
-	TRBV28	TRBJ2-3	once	TGTGCCAGCAGTTTAACGACAGATACGCAGTATTTT	CASSLTTDTQYF
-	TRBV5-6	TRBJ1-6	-	TGTGCCAGCAGCTTGTTTGGGGAAAGCTCCTATAATTCACCCCTCCACTTT	CASSLFGESSYNSPLHF
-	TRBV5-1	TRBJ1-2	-	TGCGCCAGCAGACCCGGACAAGGTGACTATGGCTACACCTTC	CASRPGQGDYGYTF